This T cell receptor (beta chain) came from a study of cytomegalovirus exposure and HLA in healthy donors. General observations from the study: TCR association rates varied by HLA locus in a later analysis, with DRB1 highest and HLA-C lowest.

Notes on this clone: Its antigen is undetermined.

PCR amplification relied on 60 Vbeta primers (plus 13 Jbeta primers). Here immunoSEQ multiplex PCR was the method, and the copy in TCRdb shows in-frame clones only, minus some. The sample shows around 200,000 clones, around 83% of them seen only once. The sequence was collected from a girl aged 2 to 10 in good health and CMV-seropositive. Sequencing was performed on PBMCs.

The DNA of the CDR3 is TGTGCCAGCAGTTATCGGCGGGAGGGCACCTACGAGCAGTACTTC. Translated: CASSYRREGTYEQYF. This sequence joins TRBV6-5 and TRBJ2-7, with 9 positions matching TRBD2. Germline values: CDR1 MNHEY, CDR2 SVGAGI. The CDR3 is made up of 15 amino acids. V trimming: 3 bases; J trimming: 2 bases; junction bases outside the gene matches: 5.